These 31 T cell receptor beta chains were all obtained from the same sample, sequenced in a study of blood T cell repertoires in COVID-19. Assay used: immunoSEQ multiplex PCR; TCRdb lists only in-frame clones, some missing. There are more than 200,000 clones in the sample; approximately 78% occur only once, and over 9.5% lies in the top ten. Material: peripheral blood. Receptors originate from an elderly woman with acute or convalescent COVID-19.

The CDR3 nucleotides are TGTGCCAGCAGTCCGACCTCAGGGGCGGGAGGTCAGCCCCAGCATTTT. Amino acids: CASSPTSGAGGQPQHF. The chain uses TRBV27 and TRBJ1-5; TRBD1 is a possible D gene (6 bases). Trimming shortened V by 5 bases and J by 6 bases, and 20 bases separated the two germline ends. CDR3 size: 16 residues. Germline V gene data show CDR1 as MNHEY and CDR2 as SMNVEV (reference sequence).

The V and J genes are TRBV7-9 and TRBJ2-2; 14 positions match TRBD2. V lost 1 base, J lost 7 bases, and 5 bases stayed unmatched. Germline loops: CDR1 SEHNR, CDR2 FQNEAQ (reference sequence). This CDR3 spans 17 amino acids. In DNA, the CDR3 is TGTGCCAGCAGCTTAGGGACTAGCGGGAGGCCTGACGGGGAGCTGTTTTTT. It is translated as CASSLGTSGRPDGELFF.

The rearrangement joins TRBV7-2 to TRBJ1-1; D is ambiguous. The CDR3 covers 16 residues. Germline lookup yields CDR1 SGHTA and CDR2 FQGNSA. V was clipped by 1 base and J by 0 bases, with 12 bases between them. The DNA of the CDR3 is TGTGCCAGCAGCTTAGGGGGAGGATCCCTGAACACTGAAGCTTTCTTT. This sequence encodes CASSLGGGSLNTEAFF.

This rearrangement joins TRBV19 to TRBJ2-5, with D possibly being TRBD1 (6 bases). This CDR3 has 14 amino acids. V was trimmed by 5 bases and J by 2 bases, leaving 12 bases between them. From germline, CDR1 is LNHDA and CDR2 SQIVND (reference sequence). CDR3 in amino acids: CASSDQGMQETQYF. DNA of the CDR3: TGTGCCAGTAGTGATCAGGGGATGCAAGAGACCCAGTACTTC. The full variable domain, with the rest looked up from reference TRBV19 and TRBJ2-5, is DGGITQSPKYLFRKEGQNVTLSCEQNLNHDAMYWYRQDPGQGLRLIYYSQIVNDFQKGDIAEGYSVSREKKESFPLTVTSAQKNPTAFYLCASSDQGMQETQYFGPGTRLLVL.

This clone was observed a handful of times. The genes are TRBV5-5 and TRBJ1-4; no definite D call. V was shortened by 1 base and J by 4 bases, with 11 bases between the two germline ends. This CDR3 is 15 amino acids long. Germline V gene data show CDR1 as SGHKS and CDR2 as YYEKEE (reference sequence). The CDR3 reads CASSLNSQVNEKLFF. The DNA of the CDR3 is TGTGCCAGCAGCTTGAATAGTCAGGTTAATGAAAAACTGTTTTTT.

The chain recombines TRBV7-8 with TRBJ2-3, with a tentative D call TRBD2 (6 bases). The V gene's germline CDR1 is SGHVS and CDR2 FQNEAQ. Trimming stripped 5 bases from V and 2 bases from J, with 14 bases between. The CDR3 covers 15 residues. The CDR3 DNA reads TGTGCCAGCAGCCCTTTTAGCGGTTCCACAGATACGCAGTATTTT. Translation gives CASSPFSGSTDTQYF. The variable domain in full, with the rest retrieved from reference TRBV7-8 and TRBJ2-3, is GAGVSQSPRYKVAKRGQDVALRCDPISGHVSLFWYQQALGQGPEFLTYFQNEAQLDKSGLPSDRFFAERPEGSVSTLKIQRTQQEDSAVYLCASSPFSGSTDTQYFGPGTRLTVL.

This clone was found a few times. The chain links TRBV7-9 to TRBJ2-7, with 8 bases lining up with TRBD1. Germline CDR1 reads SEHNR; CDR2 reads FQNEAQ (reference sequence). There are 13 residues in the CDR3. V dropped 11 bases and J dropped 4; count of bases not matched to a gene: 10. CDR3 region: CAVAQGEVYEQYF. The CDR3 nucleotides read TGTGCCGTCGCACAGGGGGAGGTGTACGAGCAGTACTTC.

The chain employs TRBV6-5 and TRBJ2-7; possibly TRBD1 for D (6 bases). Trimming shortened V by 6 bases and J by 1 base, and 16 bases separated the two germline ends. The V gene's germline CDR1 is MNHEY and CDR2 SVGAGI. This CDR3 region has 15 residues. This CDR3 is CASSLDWQGSYEQYF. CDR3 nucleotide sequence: TGTGCCAGCAGCCTAGACTGGCAGGGGTCCTACGAGCAGTACTTC.

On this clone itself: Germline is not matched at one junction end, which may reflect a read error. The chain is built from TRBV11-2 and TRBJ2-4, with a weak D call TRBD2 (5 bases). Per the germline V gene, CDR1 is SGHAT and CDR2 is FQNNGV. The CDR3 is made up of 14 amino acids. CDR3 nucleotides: TGTGCCAGCAGCGTAGACTACGCCAAAAACATTCAGTACTTC. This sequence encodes CASSVDYAKNIQYF.

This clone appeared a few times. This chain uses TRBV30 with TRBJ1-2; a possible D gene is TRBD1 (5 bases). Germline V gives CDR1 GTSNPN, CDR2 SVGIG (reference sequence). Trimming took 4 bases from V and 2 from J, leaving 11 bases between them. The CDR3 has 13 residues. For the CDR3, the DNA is TGTGCCTGGAATCAGGGAACCAACTATGGCTACACCTTC. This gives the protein CAWNQGTNYGYTF.

The CDR3 is CASRLFSQETQYF. CDR3 in DNA: TGTGCCAGCAGGCTATTCTCCCAAGAGACCCAGTACTTC. V is TRBV28 and J is TRBJ2-5, with D hard to call. The CDR3 is 13 amino acids. Germline assignment: CDR1 MDHEN and CDR2 SYDVKM. The V gene lost 6 bases and the J gene lost 1 base, with 9 bases spanning the gap.

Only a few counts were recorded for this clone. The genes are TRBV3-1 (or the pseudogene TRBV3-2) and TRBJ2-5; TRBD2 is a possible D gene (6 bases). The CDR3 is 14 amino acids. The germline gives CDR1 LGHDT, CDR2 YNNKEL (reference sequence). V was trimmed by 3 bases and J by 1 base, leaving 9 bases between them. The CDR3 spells CASSHAGFQETQYF. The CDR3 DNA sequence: TGTGCCAGCAGCCACGCGGGGTTCCAAGAGACCCAGTACTTC.

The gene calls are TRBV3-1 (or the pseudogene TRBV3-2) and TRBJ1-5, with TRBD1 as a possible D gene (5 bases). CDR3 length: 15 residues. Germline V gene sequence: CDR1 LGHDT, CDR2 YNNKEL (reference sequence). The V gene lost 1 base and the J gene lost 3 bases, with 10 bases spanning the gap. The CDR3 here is CASSQGRVANQPQHF. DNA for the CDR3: TGTGCCAGCAGCCAAGGCAGGGTAGCCAATCAGCCCCAGCATTTT.

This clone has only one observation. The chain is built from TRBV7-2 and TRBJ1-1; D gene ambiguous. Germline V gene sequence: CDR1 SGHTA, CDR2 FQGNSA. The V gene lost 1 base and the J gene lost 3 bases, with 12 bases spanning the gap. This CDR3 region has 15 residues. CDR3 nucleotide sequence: TGTGCCAGCAGCTTAGACCTGGGCGGGGACACTGAAGCTTTCTTT. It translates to CASSLDLGGDTEAFF.

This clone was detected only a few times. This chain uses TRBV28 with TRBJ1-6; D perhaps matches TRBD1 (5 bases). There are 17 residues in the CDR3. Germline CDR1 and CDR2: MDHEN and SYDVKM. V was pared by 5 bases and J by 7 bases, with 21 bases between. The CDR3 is CASSPPEEGLYNSPLHF. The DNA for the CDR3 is TGTGCCAGCAGTCCACCCGAGGAGGGGCTTTACAATTCACCCCTCCACTTT.

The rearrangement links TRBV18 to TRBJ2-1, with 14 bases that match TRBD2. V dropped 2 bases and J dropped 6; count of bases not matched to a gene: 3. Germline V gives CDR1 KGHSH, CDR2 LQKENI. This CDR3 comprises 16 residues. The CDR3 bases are TGTGCCAGCTCACCAAGACTAGCGGGAGGGGGCAATGAGCAGTTCTTC. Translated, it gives CASSPRLAGGGNEQFF.

In DNA, the CDR3 is TGTGCCAGCAGCTTGGCTCAGGCGGGGCAGGCCGACTACGAGCAGTACTTC. The encoded protein is CASSLAQAGQADYEQYF. The V and J genes are TRBV5-6 and TRBJ2-7; TRBD2 might be the D (6 bases). This CDR3 spans 17 amino acids. V was pared by 0 bases and J by 3 bases, with 19 bases between. Germline V gives CDR1 SGHDT, CDR2 YYEEEE. Based on the CDR3 plus reference TRBV5-6 and TRBJ2-7, the full variable domain is DAGVTQSPTHLIKTRGQQVTLRCSPKSGHDTVSWYQQALGQGPQFIFQYYEEEERQRGNFPDRFSGHQFPNYSSELNVNALLLGDSALYLCASSLAQAGQADYEQYFGPGTRLTVT.

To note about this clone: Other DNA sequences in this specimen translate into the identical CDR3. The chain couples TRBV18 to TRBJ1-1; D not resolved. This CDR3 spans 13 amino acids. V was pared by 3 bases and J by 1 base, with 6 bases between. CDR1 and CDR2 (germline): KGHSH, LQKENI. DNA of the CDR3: TGTGCCAGCTCACCCCCAGGGAACACTGAAGCTTTCTTT. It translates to CASSPPGNTEAFF.

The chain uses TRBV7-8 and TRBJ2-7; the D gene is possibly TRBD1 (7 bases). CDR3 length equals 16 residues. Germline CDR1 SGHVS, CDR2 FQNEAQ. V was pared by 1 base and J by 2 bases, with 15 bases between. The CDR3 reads CASSLEGGQTPYEQYF. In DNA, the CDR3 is TGTGCCAGCAGCTTAGAGGGGGGACAGACTCCCTACGAGCAGTACTTC.

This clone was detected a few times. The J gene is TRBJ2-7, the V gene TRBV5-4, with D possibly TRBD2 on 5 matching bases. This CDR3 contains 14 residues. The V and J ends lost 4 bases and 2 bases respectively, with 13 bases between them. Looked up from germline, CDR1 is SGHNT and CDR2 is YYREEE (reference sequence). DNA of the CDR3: TGTGCCAGCAGCCATGACGGGAAACCCTACGAGCAGTACTTC. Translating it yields CASSHDGKPYEQYF.

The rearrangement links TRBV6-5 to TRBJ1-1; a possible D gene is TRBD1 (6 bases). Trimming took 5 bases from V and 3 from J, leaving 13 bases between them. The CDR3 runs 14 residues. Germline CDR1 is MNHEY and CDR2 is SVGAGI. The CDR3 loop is CASSPSHRDTEAFF. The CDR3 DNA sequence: TGTGCCAGCAGTCCTTCTCACAGGGACACTGAAGCTTTCTTT.

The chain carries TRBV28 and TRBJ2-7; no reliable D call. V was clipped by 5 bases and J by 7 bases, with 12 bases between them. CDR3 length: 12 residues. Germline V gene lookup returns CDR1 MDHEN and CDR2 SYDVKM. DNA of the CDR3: TGTGCCAGCAGTCTTCCCTGGAGTGAGCAGTACTTC. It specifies CASSLPWSEQYF. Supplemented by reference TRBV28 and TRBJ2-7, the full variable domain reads DVKVTQSSRYLVKRTGEKVFLECVQDMDHENMFWYRQDPGLGLRLIYFSYDVKMKEKGDIPEGYSVSREKKERFSLILESASTNQTSMYLCASSLPWSEQYFGPGTRLTVT.

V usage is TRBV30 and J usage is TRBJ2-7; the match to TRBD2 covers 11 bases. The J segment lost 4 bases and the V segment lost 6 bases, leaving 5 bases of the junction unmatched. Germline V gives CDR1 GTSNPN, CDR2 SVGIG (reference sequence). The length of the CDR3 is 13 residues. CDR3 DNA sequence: TGTGCCTGTACTAGCGGGAGCTTTTACGAGCAGTACTTC. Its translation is CACTSGSFYEQYF. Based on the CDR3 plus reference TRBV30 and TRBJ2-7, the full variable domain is SQTIHQWPATLVQPVGSPLSLECTVEGTSNPNLYWYRQAAGRGLQLLFYSVGIGQISSEVPQNLSASRPQDRQFILSSKKLLLSDSGFYLCACTSGSFYEQYFGPGTRLTVT.

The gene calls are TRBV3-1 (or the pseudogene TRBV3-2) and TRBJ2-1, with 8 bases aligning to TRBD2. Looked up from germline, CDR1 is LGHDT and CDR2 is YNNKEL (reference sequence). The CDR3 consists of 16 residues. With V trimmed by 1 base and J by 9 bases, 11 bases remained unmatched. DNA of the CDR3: TGTGCCAGCAGCCAAGGTGGCGGGGGGCGCAAGGTTGAGCAGTTCTTC. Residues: CASSQGGGGRKVEQFF.

The CDR3 protein is CASEKTGGTGELFF. CDR3 coding DNA: TGTGCCAGCGAAAAGACAGGGGGTACCGGGGAGCTGTTTTTT. V is TRBV25-1 and J is TRBJ2-2, with 9 bases lining up with TRBD1. Germline CDR1 MGHDK, CDR2 SYGVNS. With 8 bases clipped from V and 5 bases from J, the junction kept 6 bases outside the gene matches. This CDR3 spans 14 amino acids.

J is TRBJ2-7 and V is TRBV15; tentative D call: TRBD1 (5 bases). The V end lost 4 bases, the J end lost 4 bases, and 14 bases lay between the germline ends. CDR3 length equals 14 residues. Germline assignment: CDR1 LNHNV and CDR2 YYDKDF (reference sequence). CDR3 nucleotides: TGTGCCACCAGCAACCACGCTGGGGCGTACGAGCAGTACTTC. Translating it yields CATSNHAGAYEQYF.

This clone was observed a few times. The CDR3 here is CASRGAAASGNTIYF. The CDR3 DNA is TGTGCCAGTAGGGGGGCAGCTGCCTCTGGAAACACCATATATTTT. This chain joins TRBV19 and TRBJ1-3; possible D gene TRBD1, 6 bases. CDR3 length: 15 residues. V lost 6 bases, J lost 0 bases, and 12 bases lay in between. CDR1 is LNHDA and CDR2 is SQIVND in the germline V gene (reference sequence).

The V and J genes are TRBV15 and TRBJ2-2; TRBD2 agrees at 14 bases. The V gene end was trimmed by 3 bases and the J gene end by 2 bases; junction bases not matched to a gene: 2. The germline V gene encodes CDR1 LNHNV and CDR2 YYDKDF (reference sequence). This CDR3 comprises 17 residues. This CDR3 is CATSRGLAGENTGELFF. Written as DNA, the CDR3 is TGTGCCACCAGCAGGGGACTAGCGGGAGAAAACACCGGGGAGCTGTTTTTT. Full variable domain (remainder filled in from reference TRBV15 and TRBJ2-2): DAMVIQNPRYQVTQFGKPVTLSCSQTLNHNVMYWYQQKSSQAPKLLFHYYDKDFNNEADTPDNFQSRRPNTSFCFLDIRSPGLGDTAMYLCATSRGLAGENTGELFFGEGSRLTVL.

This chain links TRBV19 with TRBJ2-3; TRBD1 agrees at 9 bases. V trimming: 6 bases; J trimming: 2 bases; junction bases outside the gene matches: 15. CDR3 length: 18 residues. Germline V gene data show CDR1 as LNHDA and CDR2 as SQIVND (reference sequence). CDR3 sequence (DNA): TGTGCCAGTAGCCTGTATGGGGGGACAGGGCTGATCACAGATACGCAGTATTTT. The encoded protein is CASSLYGGTGLITDTQYF.

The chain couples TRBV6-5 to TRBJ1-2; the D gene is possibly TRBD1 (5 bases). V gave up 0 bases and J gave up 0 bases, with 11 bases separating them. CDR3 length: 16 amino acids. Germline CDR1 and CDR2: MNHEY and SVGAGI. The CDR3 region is CASSYSGRVPNYGYTF. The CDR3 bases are TGTGCCAGCAGTTACTCGGGCAGGGTCCCTAACTATGGCTACACCTTC.

CDR3 protein: CASSQALAGGFTGELFF. The CDR3 bases are TGCGCCAGCAGCCAAGCCCTAGCGGGGGGGTTCACCGGGGAGCTGTTTTTT. The V and J genes are TRBV4-3 and TRBJ2-2, with 12 bases aligning to TRBD2. The CDR3 spans 17 residues. The V and J ends lost 1 base and 4 bases, in that order; junction bases with no gene match: 4. Per the germline V gene, CDR1 is LGHNA and CDR2 is YSLEER.